A single sample gave rise to the 28 T cell receptor beta chains below, sequenced in a study of T cell changes during pregnancy in multiple sclerosis. Assay: immunoSEQ multiplex PCR; the TCRdb copy retains only in-frame clones and omits some. This sample has roughly 28,000 clones, with around 88% found just once. The starting material was CD4+ T cells from peripheral blood mononuclear cells, obtained in the first trimester of pregnancy. These receptors were collected from a female donor in good health, enrolled as a control in a pregnancy study.

The V call is TRBV7-9, the J call TRBJ2-2; TRBD1 matches 9 bases. Germline V gene data show CDR1 as SEHNR and CDR2 as FQNEAQ (reference sequence). V shed 4 bases, J shed 5 bases, and the junction held 5 bases outside the gene matches. The CDR3 is 15 residues long. The CDR3 region has the DNA TGTGCCAGCAGCTCACAGGGGGCTCGGACCGGGGAGCTGTTTTTT. Translated, it gives CASSSQGARTGELFF. The entire variable domain, with the rest obtained from reference TRBV7-9 and TRBJ2-2, is as follows: DTGVSQNPRHKITKRGQNVTFRCDPISEHNRLYWYRQTLGQGPEFLTYFQNEAQLEKSRLLSDRFSAERPKGSFSTLEIQRTEQGDSAMYLCASSSQGARTGELFFGEGSRLTVL.

This chain connects TRBV28 to TRBJ2-5, with D perhaps TRBD1 (5 bases). The V end lost 2 bases, the J end lost 5 bases, and 9 bases lay between the germline ends. The CDR3 contains 13 residues. CDR1 and CDR2 from the germline V gene are MDHEN and SYDVKM. DNA for the CDR3: TGTGCCAGCAGTTTACAAGGGGTTGAGACCCAGTACTTC. Amino acid sequence: CASSLQGVETQYF.

The genes are TRBV5-1 and TRBJ2-7, with D unresolved. Per the germline V gene, CDR1 is SGHRS and CDR2 is YFSETQ. V was clipped by 4 bases and J by 2 bases, with 4 bases between them. This CDR3 region has 11 residues. The CDR3 region has the DNA TGCGCCAGCAGCCTTACCTACGAGCAGTACTTC. It yields the protein CASSLTYEQYF.

The rearrangement links TRBV10-3 to TRBJ2-1; D is uncertain. Germline V lookup: CDR1 ENHRY, CDR2 SYGVKD. The CDR3 contains 14 residues. Trimming took 7 bases from V and 2 from J, leaving 12 bases between them. The CDR3 is CAITAERAYNEQFF. CDR3 coding DNA: TGTGCCATCACCGCCGAGCGAGCCTACAATGAGCAGTTCTTC.

V and J are TRBV5-1 and TRBJ1-6; perhaps TRBD1 as D (5 bases). The CDR3 spans 16 residues. CDR1 is SGHRS, CDR2 YFSETQ, per germline. V dropped 4 bases and J dropped 4 bases, with 15 bases sitting between them. As DNA, the CDR3 is TGCGCCAGCAGCGAAGGAGCGGGACTGTATAATTCACCCCTCCACTTT. Its protein is CASSEGAGLYNSPLHF.

The rearrangement uses TRBV28 and TRBJ1-2; no definite D call. The CDR3 is 11 amino acids. Trimming pared 3 bases from V and 8 bases from J, leaving 7 bases between. Germline CDR1 MDHEN, CDR2 SYDVKM. The CDR3 reads CASSLVGGYTF. The DNA for the CDR3 is TGTGCCAGCAGTTTGGTCGGGGGCTACACCTTC.

Here the CDR3 DNA reads TGTGCCAGCAGTCCCCCCCCTAGCGGAGACCCAGATACGCAGTATTTT. It specifies CASSPPPSGDPDTQYF. The chain couples TRBV28 to TRBJ2-3; 7 bases match TRBD2. V lost 5 bases and J lost 4; bases outside the gene matches: 12. The V gene's germline CDR1 is MDHEN and CDR2 SYDVKM. CDR3 length: 16 amino acids.

V gene TRBV2 combines with J gene TRBJ2-7, with a weak D call TRBD2 (6 bases). Trimming removed 8 bases at V and 2 bases at J, with 13 bases between. Germline assignment: CDR1 SNHLY and CDR2 FYNNEI. This CDR3 has 13 residues. The CDR3 bases are TGTGCCAGCGTTTCGGGCGGGACCTACGAGCAGTACTTC. Protein: CASVSGGTYEQYF. Looking up the rest from reference TRBV2 and TRBJ2-7 gives the full variable domain: EPEVTQTPSHQVTQMGQEVILRCVPISNHLYFYWYRQILGQKVEFLVSFYNNEISEKSEIFDDQFSVERPDGSNFTLKIRSTKLEDSAMYFCASVSGGTYEQYFGPGTRLTVT.

CDR3 protein: CASGRGGNGELFF. The CDR3 bases are TGTGCCAGCGGCCGAGGGGGTAACGGGGAGCTGTTTTTT. The V call is TRBV28, the J call TRBJ2-2; D is possibly TRBD1 (6 bases). The CDR3 totals 13 residues. Germline loops: CDR1 MDHEN, CDR2 SYDVKM. Trimming left V 8 bases short and J 7 bases short, with 14 bases between.

The chain combines TRBV15 with TRBJ1-2, with D possibly matching TRBD1 (5 bases). Looked up from germline, CDR1 is LNHNV and CDR2 is YYDKDF (reference sequence). The CDR3 length is 13 residues. The ends were cut back, 3 bases at V and 4 bases at J, with 9 bases in the middle. For the CDR3, the DNA is TGTGCCACCAGCAGCCAGGGCGGCTATGGCTACACCTTC. Protein sequence: CATSSQGGYGYTF.

CDR3 amino acids: CASSGTGGLETQYF. The CDR3 nucleotides read TGTGCCAGCAGCGGGACAGGGGGCTTGGAGACCCAGTACTTC. This chain connects TRBV5-6 to TRBJ2-5; 12 bases fit TRBD1. The J segment lost 5 bases and the V segment lost 4 bases, leaving 3 bases of the junction unmatched. Germline V gene sequence: CDR1 SGHDT, CDR2 YYEEEE. The CDR3 covers 14 residues.

The chain links TRBV14 to TRBJ2-7, with 14 bases matching TRBD2. The CDR3 contains 17 residues. Germline CDR1 SGHDN, CDR2 FVKESK. The junction had 7 bases not matched to a gene; V was cut back by 5 bases and J by 1 base. The CDR3 protein is CASSKGLAGGPSYEQYF. The CDR3 region has the DNA TGTGCCAGCAGCAAAGGACTAGCGGGAGGCCCTTCCTACGAGCAGTACTTC.

This clone was detected once. The chain links TRBV6-1 to TRBJ1-5; D not resolved. Trimming left V 2 bases short and J 2 bases short, with 10 bases between. In germline, CDR1 is MNHNS, CDR2 SASEGT. This CDR3 comprises 15 residues. CDR3 in DNA: TGTGCCAGCAGTGAACTCCGGGTTGGCAATCAGCCCCAGCATTTT. Amino acid sequence: CASSELRVGNQPQHF.

This chain joins TRBV19 and TRBJ1-4; tentatively, D is TRBD1 (5 bases). The V end lost 5 bases, the J end lost 8 bases, and 21 bases lay between the germline ends. This CDR3 is built from 16 residues. The germline V gene has CDR1 LNHDA and CDR2 SQIVND (reference sequence). CDR3 nucleotide sequence: TGTGCCAGTAGTTCAACTGGCGCGGGGGTAGGGGAAAAACTGTTTTTT. Translated: CASSSTGAGVGEKLFF.

The chain uses TRBV7-2 and TRBJ2-1, with D perhaps matching TRBD1 (5 bases). Trimming took off 1 base at V and 8 bases at J, with 15 bases between the two ends. There are 15 residues in the CDR3. The germline CDR1 and CDR2 sequences are SGHTA and FQGNSA. CDR3 amino acids: CASSLEGPQGDEQFF. The CDR3 DNA is TGTGCCAGCAGCTTAGAGGGGCCCCAAGGGGATGAGCAGTTCTTC.

J is TRBJ2-1 and V is TRBV9; D is perhaps TRBD2 (5 bases). The CDR3 length is 13 residues. Germline V lookup: CDR1 SGDLS, CDR2 YYNGEE. V shed 0 bases and J shed 5 bases, with 6 bases lying between them. The CDR3 sequence is CASSVGSDNEQFF. The CDR3 DNA is TGTGCCAGCAGCGTAGGTAGCGACAATGAGCAGTTCTTC.

This rearrangement joins TRBV7-2 to TRBJ2-1; 9 nucleotides line up with TRBD1. Germline V gene lookup returns CDR1 SGHTA and CDR2 FQGNSA. V was pared by 5 bases and J by 2 bases, with 7 bases of the junction left unmatched. The CDR3 contains 16 residues. CDR3 nucleotides: TGTGCCAGCAGCAATCCTACAGGGGGCGCCTACAATGAGCAGTTCTTC. Translation: CASSNPTGGAYNEQFF.

The chain joins TRBV19 to TRBJ2-1; 12 nucleotides agree with TRBD2. The CDR3 covers 15 residues. Looked up from germline, CDR1 is LNHDA and CDR2 is SQIVND (reference sequence). The trim removed 3 bases at V and 6 bases at J, leaving 3 bases unmatched. The CDR3 nucleotides read TGTGCCAGTAGTATCGGACTAGCGGGAACCAATGAGCAGTTCTTC. The encoded protein is CASSIGLAGTNEQFF.

The V and J genes are TRBV28 and TRBJ1-1, with TRBD1 matching 9 bases. V lost 6 bases and J lost 4; bases outside the gene matches: 12. This CDR3 contains 16 residues. CDR1 and CDR2 from the germline V gene are MDHEN and SYDVKM. In DNA, the CDR3 is TGTGCCAGCAGAAGGGACAGGGAGCCCCGAGCCACTGAAGCTTTCTTT. This sequence encodes CASRRDREPRATEAFF.

The V gene is TRBV2, the J gene TRBJ2-2, with D perhaps matching TRBD2 (6 bases). Per germline, CDR1 SNHLY and CDR2 FYNNEI. V lost 6 bases to trimming and J lost 4 bases, with 15 bases between them. The CDR3 contains 15 residues. CDR3 in DNA: TGTGCCAGCAGCCTCGGGAGAGGTAGCACCGGGGAGCTGTTTTTT. Encoded protein: CASSLGRGSTGELFF.

V gene TRBV7-2 combines with J gene TRBJ2-3, with a weak D call TRBD2 (6 bases). The germline V and J ends were trimmed by 4 bases and 2 bases, with 19 bases remaining between them. Germline CDR1 is SGHTA and CDR2 is FQGNSA. The CDR3 has 17 amino acids. The CDR3 DNA reads as TGTGCCAGCAGCTCTGGGGGGACGGGATTCTCCACAGATACGCAGTATTTT. It encodes CASSSGGTGFSTDTQYF.

This chain joins TRBV6-5 and TRBJ1-1; the match to TRBD1 covers 9 bases. The CDR3 spans 16 residues. Trimming at V came to 4 bases and at J to 6 bases, leaving 12 bases not matched to a gene. The V gene's germline CDR1 is MNHEY and CDR2 SVGAGI. The CDR3 coding sequence is TGTGCCAGCAGTTTCCGGACAGGGGCCCGGGAGGCTGAAGCTTTCTTT. It specifies CASSFRTGAREAEAFF.

V gene TRBV14 combines with J gene TRBJ1-1; no firm D call. V was cut by 3 bases and J by 7 bases, with 6 bases left in between. Looked up from germline, CDR1 is SGHDN and CDR2 is FVKESK. This CDR3 contains 11 residues. DNA for the CDR3: TGTGCCAGCAGCCACGGAGGTGAAGCTTTCTTT. Its protein product is CASSHGGEAFF.

The chain links TRBV4-1 to TRBJ2-1; a possible D gene is TRBD2 (5 bases). The CDR3 contains 15 residues. V was pared by 6 bases and J by 0 bases, with 12 bases between. Germline V gene data show CDR1 as MGHRA and CDR2 as YSYEKL. The DNA of the CDR3 is TGCGCCAGCAGTTTTCTGGGGAGCTCCTACAATGAGCAGTTCTTC. Encoded protein: CASSFLGSSYNEQFF.

J is TRBJ1-6 and V is TRBV7-9, with D tentatively TRBD1 (5 bases). This CDR3 is built from 16 residues. V lost 5 bases and J 2 bases, leaving 13 bases between the germline ends. Germline assignment: CDR1 SEHNR and CDR2 FQNEAQ (reference sequence). The CDR3 DNA sequence: TGTGCCAGCAGCATAAAAGACAGTGCCTATAATTCACCCCTCCACTTT. It translates to CASSIKDSAYNSPLHF.

V and J are TRBV28 and TRBJ2-7, with 14 nucleotides matching TRBD2. Germline CDR1 is MDHEN and CDR2 is SYDVKM. Trimming removed 6 bases from V and 6 bases from J; junction bases left unmatched: 10. The CDR3 is 16 residues long. CDR3 region: CASSSIGTSGRGEQYF. As DNA, the CDR3 is TGTGCCAGCAGCTCTATAGGGACTAGCGGGAGAGGCGAGCAGTACTTC.

The chain has TRBV19 and TRBJ1-1; 9 nucleotides match TRBD1. J gave up 3 bases and V 5 bases, and 7 bases lay outside the gene matches. The germline V gene has CDR1 LNHDA and CDR2 SQIVND (reference sequence). The CDR3 contains 15 residues. The CDR3 reads CASSPRDRDDTEAFF. CDR3 in DNA: TGTGCCAGTAGTCCGCGGGACAGGGATGACACTGAAGCTTTCTTT.

The chain couples TRBV28 to TRBJ1-5; a weak D match, TRBD1 (5 bases). V was clipped by 6 bases and J by 0 bases, with 9 bases between them. CDR1 and CDR2 (germline): MDHEN, SYDVKM. This CDR3 has 14 amino acids. CDR3 nucleotides: TGTGCCAGCAGGCAGGGAATTAGCAATCAGCCCCAGCATTTT. Its translation is CASRQGISNQPQHF.